The rows below give T cell receptor beta chains drawn from one sample of a study of Ad26.COV2.S vaccination and SARS-CoV-2 variants. The protocol was immunoSEQ multiplex PCR, while the TCRdb copy is restricted to in-frame clones and leaves out a portion. The sample has 350,000 to 450,000 clones, 92% seen once. The sequenced sample was peripheral blood, obtained in a trial of Ad26.COV2.S vaccine versus placebo. The receptors come from a person aged 18-65 years who received the Ad26.COV2.S COVID-19 vaccine or a placebo. Each CDR3 is given with its conserved first and last residue. Each record gives: CDR3 length, J gene, D gene, clone size, V gene, CDR3 protein, CDR3 DNA. The D gene is left open where the match is weak. Clone size appears in some rows only: once, few, many, or a class for an expanded clone.

CDR3 length: 14
J gene: TRBJ2-2
D gene: .
clone size: .
V gene: TRBV27
CDR3 protein: CASSLHANTGELFF
CDR3 DNA: TGTGCCAGCAGTTTACATGCGAACACCGGGGAGCTGTTTTTT

CDR3 length: 16
J gene: TRBJ2-4
D gene: .
clone size: .
V gene: TRBV5-1
CDR3 protein: CASSLGWASAGNIQYF
CDR3 DNA: TGCGCCAGCAGCTTGGGGTGGGCCTCCGCGGGAAACATTCAGTACTTC

CDR3 length: 12
J gene: TRBJ2-1
D gene: TRBD2
clone size: .
V gene: TRBV7-2
CDR3 protein: CASRAGGNEQFF
CDR3 DNA: TGTGCCAGCCGAGCGGGGGGCAATGAGCAGTTCTTC

CDR3 length: 13
J gene: TRBJ1-5
D gene: .
clone size: .
V gene: TRBV18
CDR3 protein: CASSPGVNQPQHF
CDR3 DNA: TGTGCCAGCTCACCGGGGGTCAATCAGCCCCAGCATTTT

CDR3 length: 17
J gene: TRBJ2-6
D gene: .
clone size: .
V gene: TRBV4-3
CDR3 protein: CASSQDPRVSGANVLTF
CDR3 DNA: TGCGCCAGCAGCCAAGATCCTCGGGTGTCTGGGGCCAACGTCCTGACTTTC

CDR3 length: 14
J gene: TRBJ2-1
D gene: TRBD1
clone size: .
V gene: TRBV30
CDR3 protein: CAWKGQGPNNEQFF
CDR3 DNA: TGTGCCTGGAAAGGACAGGGCCCTAACAATGAGCAGTTCTTC

CDR3 length: 11
J gene: TRBJ2-5
D gene: .
clone size: .
V gene: TRBV7-9
CDR3 protein: CASSPLTAQYF
CDR3 DNA: TGTGCCAGCAGCCCTCTCACCGCTCAGTACTTC

CDR3 length: 15
J gene: TRBJ2-3
D gene: TRBD2
clone size: .
V gene: TRBV6-2/TRBV6-3
CDR3 protein: CASSYIAGGVDTQYF
CDR3 DNA: TGTGCCAGCAGTTATATAGCGGGGGGCGTCGATACGCAGTATTTT

CDR3 length: 15
J gene: TRBJ2-7
D gene: TRBD2
clone size: once
V gene: TRBV28
CDR3 protein: CASRPLGLAGDEQYF
CDR3 DNA: TGTGCCAGCAGGCCCCTTGGGCTAGCGGGGGACGAGCAGTACTTC

CDR3 length: 16
J gene: TRBJ2-5
D gene: .
clone size: .
V gene: TRBV12-5
CDR3 protein: CASGLWQPIVQETQYF
CDR3 DNA: TGTGCTAGTGGTTTGTGGCAGCCGATAGTACAAGAGACCCAGTACTTC

CDR3 length: 14
J gene: TRBJ2-3
D gene: .
clone size: .
V gene: TRBV9
CDR3 protein: CASSADLSTDTQYF
CDR3 DNA: TGTGCCAGCAGCGCTGACCTAAGCACAGATACGCAGTATTTT

CDR3 length: 15
J gene: TRBJ1-4
D gene: .
clone size: .
V gene: TRBV6-5
CDR3 protein: CASSRAGTTNEKLFF
CDR3 DNA: TGTGCCAGCAGCCGGGCCGGGACAACTAATGAAAAACTGTTTTTT

CDR3 length: 15
J gene: TRBJ2-7
D gene: TRBD2
clone size: .
V gene: TRBV27
CDR3 protein: CASSLGGGRFYEQYF
CDR3 DNA: TGTGCCAGCAGTTTGGGCGGGGGGCGTTTCTACGAGCAGTACTTC

CDR3 length: 13
J gene: TRBJ2-7
D gene: .
clone size: .
V gene: TRBV12-3/TRBV12-4
CDR3 protein: CASSLVSPHEQYF
CDR3 DNA: TGTGCCAGCAGTTTGGTATCCCCCCACGAGCAGTACTTC

CDR3 length: 15
J gene: TRBJ2-5
D gene: .
clone size: .
V gene: TRBV6-2/TRBV6-3
CDR3 protein: CASSYRGAYQETQYF
CDR3 DNA: TGTGCCAGCAGTTATAGGGGGGCGTACCAAGAGACCCAGTACTTC

CDR3 length: 15
J gene: TRBJ2-1
D gene: TRBD1
clone size: .
V gene: TRBV18
CDR3 protein: CASSLPGQGSYEQFF
CDR3 DNA: TGTGCCAGCTCACTACCGGGACAGGGTAGCTATGAGCAGTTCTTC

CDR3 length: 15
J gene: TRBJ1-2
D gene: .
clone size: .
V gene: TRBV6-1
CDR3 protein: CASSESGTINYGYTF
CDR3 DNA: TGTGCCAGCAGTGAATCGGGGACGATCAACTATGGCTACACCTTC

CDR3 length: 15
J gene: TRBJ2-7
D gene: TRBD2
clone size: once
V gene: TRBV7-9
CDR3 protein: CASSPQRGNSYEQYF
CDR3 DNA: TGTGCCAGCAGCCCCCAGCGGGGGAACTCCTACGAGCAGTACTTC

CDR3 length: 13
J gene: TRBJ2-7
D gene: .
clone size: many
V gene: TRBV27
CDR3 protein: CASSLTPAYEQYF
CDR3 DNA: TGTGCCAGCAGTTTAACCCCAGCATACGAGCAGTACTTC

CDR3 length: 14
J gene: TRBJ1-2
D gene: .
clone size: .
V gene: TRBV28
CDR3 protein: CASSSMDSRGGYTF
CDR3 DNA: TGTGCCAGCAGTTCCATGGACTCCCGAGGGGGCTACACCTTC

CDR3 length: 19
J gene: TRBJ2-3
D gene: .
clone size: .
V gene: TRBV7-9
CDR3 protein: CASSLAEGGDFSTADTQYF
CDR3 DNA: TGTGCCAGCAGCTTAGCTGAAGGGGGGGACTTTAGCACCGCAGATACGCAGTATTTT

CDR3 length: 14
J gene: TRBJ2-5
D gene: TRBD2
clone size: .
V gene: TRBV11-3
CDR3 protein: CASSLGGGQETQYF
CDR3 DNA: TGTGCCAGCAGCTTGGGCGGGGGGCAAGAGACCCAGTACTTC

CDR3 length: 17
J gene: TRBJ1-3
D gene: .
clone size: .
V gene: TRBV10-3
CDR3 protein: CAISESGQIISGNTIYF
CDR3 DNA: TGTGCCATCAGTGAGAGCGGACAGATCATCTCTGGAAACACCATATATTTT

CDR3 length: 16
J gene: TRBJ2-2
D gene: TRBD2
clone size: .
V gene: TRBV9
CDR3 protein: CASSGGLVKRPGELFF
CDR3 DNA: TGTGCCAGCAGCGGAGGACTAGTGAAACGACCCGGGGAGCTGTTTTTT

CDR3 length: 14
J gene: TRBJ2-5
D gene: TRBD1
clone size: .
V gene: TRBV30
CDR3 protein: CAWSVGQGYETQYF
CDR3 DNA: TGTGCCTGGAGTGTGGGACAGGGCTATGAGACCCAGTACTTC

CDR3 length: 14
J gene: TRBJ1-5
D gene: .
clone size: .
V gene: TRBV19
CDR3 protein: CASSEGRGSQPQHF
CDR3 DNA: TGTGCCAGTAGTGAAGGGAGGGGGTCCCAGCCCCAGCATTTT

CDR3 length: 16
J gene: TRBJ2-3
D gene: TRBD2
clone size: .
V gene: TRBV5-1
CDR3 protein: CASSVVAASGRDTQYF
CDR3 DNA: TGCGCCAGCAGCGTAGTAGCGGCCTCCGGGAGGGATACGCAGTATTTT

CDR3 length: 14
J gene: TRBJ1-2
D gene: TRBD1
clone size: once
V gene: TRBV28
CDR3 protein: CASSAQTGVFDYTF
CDR3 DNA: TGTGCCAGCAGTGCCCAGACAGGGGTCTTTGACTACACCTTC

CDR3 length: 15
J gene: TRBJ2-5
D gene: .
clone size: .
V gene: TRBV9
CDR3 protein: CASSVVGGGLETQYF
CDR3 DNA: TGTGCCAGCAGCGTAGTTGGGGGTGGGTTGGAGACCCAGTACTTC

CDR3 length: 14
J gene: TRBJ1-2
D gene: .
clone size: .
V gene: TRBV6-2/TRBV6-3
CDR3 protein: CASSLAGAPYGYTF
CDR3 DNA: TGTGCCAGCAGCCTTGCAGGGGCCCCCTATGGCTACACCTTC

CDR3 length: 11
J gene: TRBJ2-7
D gene: .
clone size: .
V gene: TRBV10-3
CDR3 protein: CAIRGEYEQYF
CDR3 DNA: TGTGCCATCAGGGGGGAATACGAGCAGTACTTC

CDR3 length: 15
J gene: TRBJ2-5
D gene: TRBD1
clone size: .
V gene: TRBV7-2
CDR3 protein: CASSSGQARQETQYF
CDR3 DNA: TGTGCCAGCAGCTCGGGACAGGCCAGGCAAGAGACCCAGTACTTC

CDR3 length: 15
J gene: TRBJ1-1
D gene: TRBD1
clone size: .
V gene: TRBV6-2/TRBV6-3
CDR3 protein: CASSYTDREGTEAFF
CDR3 DNA: TGTGCCAGCAGTTACACCGACAGGGAAGGGACTGAAGCTTTCTTT

CDR3 length: 16
J gene: TRBJ1-2
D gene: .
clone size: .
V gene: TRBV6-5
CDR3 protein: CASSSPDRIAYYGYTF
CDR3 DNA: TGTGCCAGCAGTTCCCCCGACAGGATTGCTTACTATGGCTACACCTTC

CDR3 length: 14
J gene: TRBJ2-7
D gene: .
clone size: .
V gene: TRBV27
CDR3 protein: CASSLLQGPYEQYF
CDR3 DNA: TGTGCCAGCAGTTTATTGCAGGGTCCTTACGAGCAGTACTTC

CDR3 length: 14
J gene: TRBJ2-3
D gene: TRBD2
clone size: .
V gene: TRBV6-5
CDR3 protein: CASSSSGGAGTQYF
CDR3 DNA: TGTGCCAGCAGTTCTAGCGGGGGGGCCGGTACGCAGTATTTT

CDR3 length: 14
J gene: TRBJ2-1
D gene: TRBD2
clone size: once
V gene: TRBV7-6
CDR3 protein: CASSKAGGPHEQFF
CDR3 DNA: TGTGCCAGCAGCAAAGCGGGGGGGCCTCATGAGCAGTTCTTC

CDR3 length: 14
J gene: TRBJ2-3
D gene: .
clone size: once
V gene: TRBV5-1
CDR3 protein: CASSPGGDTDTQYF
CDR3 DNA: TGCGCCAGCAGCCCCGGAGGCGACACAGATACGCAGTATTTT

CDR3 length: 12
J gene: TRBJ2-1
D gene: TRBD2
clone size: .
V gene: TRBV10-1
CDR3 protein: CASGTMFDEQFF
CDR3 DNA: TGCGCCAGCGGGACTATGTTCGATGAGCAGTTCTTC

CDR3 length: 15
J gene: TRBJ2-7
D gene: TRBD1
clone size: .
V gene: TRBV27
CDR3 protein: CASSLRGQGSYEQYF
CDR3 DNA: TGTGCCAGCAGTTTACGGGGACAGGGCTCCTACGAGCAGTACTTC

CDR3 length: 14
J gene: TRBJ1-1
D gene: .
clone size: few
V gene: TRBV11-2
CDR3 protein: CASSSLRGNTEAFF
CDR3 DNA: TGTGCCAGCAGCTCCCTTAGGGGAAACACTGAAGCTTTCTTT

CDR3 length: 12
J gene: TRBJ2-7
D gene: .
clone size: .
V gene: TRBV28
CDR3 protein: CASSSDNYEQYF
CDR3 DNA: TGTGCCAGCAGTTCGGACAACTACGAGCAGTACTTC

CDR3 length: 14
J gene: TRBJ1-1
D gene: TRBD1
clone size: once
V gene: TRBV2
CDR3 protein: CASRGTRQGIRAFF
CDR3 DNA: TGTGCCAGCCGGGGGACCCGACAGGGTATAAGAGCTTTCTTT

CDR3 length: 13
J gene: TRBJ1-1
D gene: .
clone size: once
V gene: TRBV2
CDR3 protein: CARPRGRDTEAFF
CDR3 DNA: TGTGCCAGGCCCCGGGGCAGGGACACTGAAGCTTTCTTT

CDR3 length: 12
J gene: TRBJ2-5
D gene: .
clone size: few
V gene: TRBV4-1
CDR3 protein: CASSQGLETQYF
CDR3 DNA: TGCGCCAGCAGCCAAGGACTAGAGACCCAGTACTTC

CDR3 length: 15
J gene: TRBJ1-2
D gene: .
clone size: .
V gene: TRBV7-2
CDR3 protein: CASSQEAWANYGYTF
CDR3 DNA: TGTGCCAGCAGCCAGGAGGCTTGGGCTAACTATGGCTACACCTTC

CDR3 length: 15
J gene: TRBJ2-7
D gene: .
clone size: .
V gene: TRBV6-2/TRBV6-3
CDR3 protein: CASSTHGTRSYEQYF
CDR3 DNA: TGTGCCAGCAGTACCCACGGGACACGGTCCTACGAGCAGTACTTC

CDR3 length: 14
J gene: TRBJ2-7
D gene: .
clone size: once
V gene: TRBV9
CDR3 protein: CASSVAQGSYEQYF
CDR3 DNA: TGTGCCAGCAGCGTAGCACAGGGATCCTACGAGCAGTACTTC

CDR3 length: 13
J gene: TRBJ1-5
D gene: .
clone size: .
V gene: TRBV27
CDR3 protein: CASSPINNQPQHF
CDR3 DNA: TGTGCCAGCAGCCCCATCAACAATCAGCCCCAGCATTTT

CDR3 length: 13
J gene: TRBJ2-7
D gene: TRBD1
clone size: .
V gene: TRBV6-5
CDR3 protein: CASRTGGTDEQYF
CDR3 DNA: TGTGCCAGCAGGACAGGGGGCACAGACGAGCAGTACTTC

CDR3 length: 13
J gene: TRBJ1-1
D gene: .
clone size: .
V gene: TRBV28
CDR3 protein: CASSRGGDTEAFF
CDR3 DNA: TGTGCCAGCAGTCGGGGGGGAGACACTGAAGCTTTCTTT

CDR3 length: 16
J gene: TRBJ1-1
D gene: TRBD1
clone size: .
V gene: TRBV27
CDR3 protein: CASRSPTRQGAREAFF
CDR3 DNA: TGTGCCAGCCGTAGCCCCACCAGACAGGGGGCGCGGGAAGCTTTCTTT

CDR3 length: 16
J gene: TRBJ2-7
D gene: .
clone size: .
V gene: TRBV27
CDR3 protein: CASSFLRLVPSGEQYF
CDR3 DNA: TGTGCCAGCAGTTTCTTAAGACTAGTGCCGTCGGGCGAGCAGTACTTC

CDR3 length: 13
J gene: TRBJ2-3
D gene: .
clone size: .
V gene: TRBV9
CDR3 protein: CASSVSPTDTQYF
CDR3 DNA: TGTGCCAGCAGCGTATCCCCAACAGATACGCAGTATTTT